The 7 T cell receptor beta chains in this list originate from one sample, sequenced in a study of blood T cell repertoires in COVID-19 (dated by TCRdb to the early 2020s). Receptor libraries were prepared by the immunoSEQ multiplex PCR assay. TCRdb mirrors the immuneACCESS table, restricted to in-frame sequences. Some clones are absent from its copies; in checked studies, under half trace to an unresolved V gene, and the reason for the others is unknown. The sample includes 250,000 to 350,000 clones, with 75% to 90% observed a single time. The top ten hold approximately 6.5% of the sample. The sequencing input was peripheral blood. These receptors were taken from a woman aged 50 to 65 with COVID-19, enrolled during active disease.

V and J are TRBV29-1 and TRBJ2-7, with D possibly being TRBD2 (6 bases). V lost 6 bases, J lost 7 bases, and 19 bases lay in between. This CDR3 spans 13 amino acids. Germline CDR1 is SQVTM and CDR2 is ANQGSEA. DNA for the CDR3: TGCAGCGTACCTGGTGGGGGGTTCGAAGAGCAGTACTTC. It translates to CSVPGGGFEEQYF.

The V and J genes are TRBV6-5 and TRBJ2-2; 9 nucleotides agree with TRBD1. The length of the CDR3 is 14 residues. Trimming at V came to 6 bases and at J to 6 bases, leaving 5 bases not matched to a gene. Looked up from germline, CDR1 is MNHEY and CDR2 is SVGAGI. CDR3 loop: CASRHRDRAGELFF. CDR3 bases: TGTGCCAGCAGGCACCGGGACAGGGCCGGGGAGCTGTTTTTT.

The chain uses TRBV5-1 and TRBJ2-3, with D possibly matching TRBD1 (7 bases). Germline-derived CDR1 and CDR2 are SGHRS and YFSETQ. The CDR3 extends over 15 amino acids. Trimming took off 4 bases at V and 6 bases at J, with 18 bases between the two ends. The CDR3 nucleotides are TGCGCCAGCAGCGCAGGGGACGCAGGGGGGGATACGCAGTATTTT. Protein: CASSAGDAGGDTQYF.

This clone was found once. The V call is TRBV30, the J call TRBJ2-7; D possibly corresponds to TRBD1 (6 bases). CDR1 and CDR2 from the germline V gene are GTSNPN and SVGIG (reference sequence). The CDR3 length is 16 residues. Between the trimmed V and J ends, which lost 1 base and 3 bases, there was a span of 19 bases. The CDR3 sequence: CAWSESVGGQSYEQYF. The CDR3 coding sequence is TGTGCCTGGAGTGAGAGTGTTGGAGGACAGAGCTACGAGCAGTACTTC.

This rearrangement joins TRBV5-1 to TRBJ2-7, with D perhaps matching TRBD2 (5 bases). The CDR3 covers 15 residues. Germline V CDR1 and CDR2: SGHRS, YFSETQ. Trimming shortened V by 0 bases and J by 6 bases, and 16 bases separated the two germline ends. CDR3 DNA sequence: TGCGCCAGCAGCTTGGCCGAGACTAAAAGTACCGAGCAGTACTTC. Translated, it gives CASSLAETKSTEQYF.

The chain links TRBV7-9 to TRBJ1-3; D not resolved. V was trimmed by 5 bases and J by 4 bases, leaving 18 bases between them. This CDR3 has 16 residues. CDR1 is SEHNR, CDR2 FQNEAQ, per germline (reference sequence). This chain's CDR3 is CASSPYPRHAGNTIYF. DNA for the CDR3: TGTGCCAGCAGCCCCTACCCCCGTCATGCCGGAAACACCATATATTTT.

There are a few counts of this clone. This rearrangement joins TRBV14 to TRBJ1-5; D unclear. CDR3 length: 13 amino acids. Germline V lookup: CDR1 SGHDN, CDR2 FVKESK. Deletions cut 1 base from V and 5 bases from J, with 6 bases between. CDR3 protein: CASSQGLHQPQHF. The DNA of the CDR3 is TGTGCCAGCAGCCAAGGGCTGCATCAGCCCCAGCATTTT.